This TCR beta chain was recovered during a study of blood T cell repertoires in COVID-19. Study background: Both acute and convalescent COVID-19 samples were obtained from the United States, Italy and Spain.

The data were produced by immunoSEQ multiplex PCR, yet TCRdb's version contains in-frame clones alone and is incomplete. This sample yields around 250,000 clones, of which over 75% are seen a single time; roughly 16% belongs to the top ten. V was trimmed by 1 base and J by 8 bases, leaving 17 bases between them. The CDR3 consists of 15 residues. Germline CDR1 is SGHVS and CDR2 is FQNEAQ. Two consecutive negative NP/OP PCR tests, clearance, or resolved symptoms defined Cohort 3 recovery. Sequenced: PBMCs or T cells enriched from blood (not recorded which). The TCR sequence derives from a man younger than 35 who had recovered from COVID-19. The chain recombines TRBV7-8 with TRBJ1-2, with TRBD1 as a possible D gene (6 bases). CDR3 residues: CASSLVLPGDRGYTF. CDR3 coding DNA: TGTGCCAGCAGCTTAGTGTTACCAGGGGACCGGGGCTACACCTTC.